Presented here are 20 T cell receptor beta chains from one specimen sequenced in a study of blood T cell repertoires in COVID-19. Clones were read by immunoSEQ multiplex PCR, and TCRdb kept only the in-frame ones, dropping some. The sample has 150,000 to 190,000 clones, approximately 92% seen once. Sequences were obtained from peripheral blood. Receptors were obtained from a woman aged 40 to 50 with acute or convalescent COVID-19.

The CDR3 loop is CASSQAGTGVYNEQFF. CDR3 DNA: TGTGCCAGCAGCCAAGCCGGGACAGGGGTCTACAATGAGCAGTTCTTC. This rearrangement joins TRBV11-2 to TRBJ2-1; 10 bases are a match to TRBD1. Germline values: CDR1 SGHAT, CDR2 FQNNGV. The CDR3 totals 16 residues. J lost 3 bases, V lost 5 bases, and 7 bases had no gene match.

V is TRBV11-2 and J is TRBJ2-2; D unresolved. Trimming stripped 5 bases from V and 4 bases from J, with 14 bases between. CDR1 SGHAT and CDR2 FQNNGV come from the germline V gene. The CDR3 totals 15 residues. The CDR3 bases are TGTGCCAGCAGCGTACAAGTTTCAGGCACCGGGGAGCTGTTTTTT. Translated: CASSVQVSGTGELFF.

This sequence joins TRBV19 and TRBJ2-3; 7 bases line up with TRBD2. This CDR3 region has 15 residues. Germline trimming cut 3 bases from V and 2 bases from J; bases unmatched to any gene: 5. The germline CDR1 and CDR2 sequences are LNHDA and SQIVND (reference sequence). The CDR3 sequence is CASSIRAGNTDTQYF. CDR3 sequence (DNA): TGTGCCAGTAGTATTCGAGCGGGGAACACAGATACGCAGTATTTT.

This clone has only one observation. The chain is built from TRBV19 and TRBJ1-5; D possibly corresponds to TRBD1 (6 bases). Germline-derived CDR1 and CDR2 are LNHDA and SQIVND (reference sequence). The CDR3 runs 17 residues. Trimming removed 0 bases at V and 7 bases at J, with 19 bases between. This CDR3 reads CASSIDPRGQGRQPQHF. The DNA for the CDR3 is TGTGCCAGTAGTATAGATCCGCGGGGGCAGGGACGGCAGCCCCAGCATTTT.

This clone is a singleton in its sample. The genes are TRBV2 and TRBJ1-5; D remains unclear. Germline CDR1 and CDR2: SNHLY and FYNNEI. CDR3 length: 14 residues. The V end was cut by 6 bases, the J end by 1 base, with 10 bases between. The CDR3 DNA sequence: TGTGCCAGCAGCAACATGGTCAGCAATCAGCCCCAGCATTTT. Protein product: CASSNMVSNQPQHF.

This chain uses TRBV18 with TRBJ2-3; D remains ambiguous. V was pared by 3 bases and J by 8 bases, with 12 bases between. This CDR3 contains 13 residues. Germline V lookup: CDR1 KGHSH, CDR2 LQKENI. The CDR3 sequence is CASSPAGSVTQYF. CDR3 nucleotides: TGTGCCAGCTCACCCGCCGGTAGTGTTACGCAGTATTTT.

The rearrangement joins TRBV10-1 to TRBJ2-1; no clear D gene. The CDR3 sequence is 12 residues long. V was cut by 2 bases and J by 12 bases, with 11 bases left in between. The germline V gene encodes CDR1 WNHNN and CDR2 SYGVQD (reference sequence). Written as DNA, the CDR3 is TGCGCCAGCAGTGAGGACCCGGCGGCGCAGTTCTTC. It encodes CASSEDPAAQFF.

The CDR3: CASSQEPGGSTNEKLFF. CDR3 DNA sequence: TGCGCCAGCAGCCAAGAGCCAGGGGGGTCGACTAATGAAAAACTGTTTTTT. The chain joins TRBV4-1 to TRBJ1-4; 7 bases are a match to TRBD1. The CDR3 runs 17 residues. Per germline, CDR1 MGHRA and CDR2 YSYEKL. Trimming removed 0 bases from V and 2 bases from J; junction bases left unmatched: 6.

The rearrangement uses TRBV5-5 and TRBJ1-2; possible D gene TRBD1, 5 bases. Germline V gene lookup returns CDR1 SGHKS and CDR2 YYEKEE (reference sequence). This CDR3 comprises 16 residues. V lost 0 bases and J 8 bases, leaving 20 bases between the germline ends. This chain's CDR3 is CASSLALDKTPHGYTF. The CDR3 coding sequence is TGTGCCAGCAGCTTGGCCCTGGACAAGACGCCCCACGGCTACACCTTC.

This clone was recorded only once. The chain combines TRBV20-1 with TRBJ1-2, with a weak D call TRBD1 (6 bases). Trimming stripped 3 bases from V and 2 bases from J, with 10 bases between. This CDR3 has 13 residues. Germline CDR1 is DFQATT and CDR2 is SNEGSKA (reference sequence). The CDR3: CSASGQKNYGYTF. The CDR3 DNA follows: TGCAGTGCTAGTGGACAGAAAAACTATGGCTACACCTTC.

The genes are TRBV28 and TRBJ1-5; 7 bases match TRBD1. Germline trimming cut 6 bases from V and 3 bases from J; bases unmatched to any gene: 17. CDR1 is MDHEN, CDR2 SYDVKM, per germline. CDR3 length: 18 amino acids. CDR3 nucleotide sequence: TGTGCCAGCAGCCCTATCGAGGGACAGTCTATGGCCAATCAGCCCCAGCATTTT. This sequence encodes CASSPIEGQSMANQPQHF.

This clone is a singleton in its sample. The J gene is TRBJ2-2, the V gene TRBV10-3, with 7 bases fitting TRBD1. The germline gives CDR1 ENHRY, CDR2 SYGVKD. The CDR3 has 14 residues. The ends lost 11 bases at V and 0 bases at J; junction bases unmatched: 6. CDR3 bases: TGTGCCGTGCACAGGGGAGCGAACACCGGGGAGCTGTTTTTT. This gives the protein CAVHRGANTGELFF.

The CDR3, as DNA: TGTGCCAGCAGCTCCGGGACAAGCAATGAGCAGTTCTTC. The encoded protein is CASSSGTSNEQFF. This chain joins TRBV7-3 and TRBJ2-1, with a tentative D call TRBD1 (6 bases). This CDR3 is built from 13 residues. Between the trimmed V and J ends, which lost 4 bases and 6 bases, there was a span of 10 bases. Germline V gives CDR1 SGHTA, CDR2 FQGTGA.

CDR3 sequence: CASQKAPYEQYF. DNA for the CDR3: TGCGCCAGCCAAAAAGCCCCCTACGAGCAGTACTTC. The V call is TRBV10-1, the J call TRBJ2-7; no clear D gene. V shed 8 bases and J shed 2 bases, with 10 bases lying between them. The CDR3 has 12 amino acids. Germline V CDR1 and CDR2: WNHNN, SYGVQD (reference sequence).

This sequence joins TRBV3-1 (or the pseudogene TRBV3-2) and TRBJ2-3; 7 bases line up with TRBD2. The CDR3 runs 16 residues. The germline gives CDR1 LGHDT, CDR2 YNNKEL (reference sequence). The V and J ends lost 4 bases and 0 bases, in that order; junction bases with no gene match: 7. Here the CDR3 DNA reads TGTGCCAGCAGCCTAACCAGCGGGGCGAGCACAGATACGCAGTATTTT. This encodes CASSLTSGASTDTQYF.

The CDR3 loop reads CASSQLTSYNEQFF. As DNA, the CDR3 is TGCGCCAGCAGCCAACTGACTAGTTACAATGAGCAGTTCTTC. The chain recombines TRBV4-1 with TRBJ2-1; TRBD2 might be the D (6 bases). Between the trimmed V and J ends, which lost 2 bases and 4 bases, there was a span of 9 bases. The CDR3 is 14 residues long. Germline V gene lookup returns CDR1 MGHRA and CDR2 YSYEKL.

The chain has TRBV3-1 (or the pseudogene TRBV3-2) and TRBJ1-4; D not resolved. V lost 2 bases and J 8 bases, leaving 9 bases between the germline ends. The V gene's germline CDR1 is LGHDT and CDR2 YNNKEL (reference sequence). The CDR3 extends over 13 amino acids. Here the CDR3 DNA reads TGTGCCAGCAGCCAACCGGGTATCGAAAAACTGTTTTTT. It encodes CASSQPGIEKLFF.

For the CDR3, the DNA is TGTGCCAGCAGTTCCCGCCCAGGGGACTACGAGCAGTACTTC. Amino acids: CASSSRPGDYEQYF. The V call is TRBV21-1, the J call TRBJ2-7; the tabulated D call, TRBD1, remains unverified against the DNA. TRBV21-1 is described as a pseudogene. The CDR3 totals 14 residues.

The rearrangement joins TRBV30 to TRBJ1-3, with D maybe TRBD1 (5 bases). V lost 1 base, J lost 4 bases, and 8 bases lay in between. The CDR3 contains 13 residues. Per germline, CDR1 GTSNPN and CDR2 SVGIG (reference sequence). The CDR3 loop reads CAWSGGDGNTIYF. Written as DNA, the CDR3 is TGTGCCTGGAGTGGGGGCGACGGAAACACCATATATTTT.

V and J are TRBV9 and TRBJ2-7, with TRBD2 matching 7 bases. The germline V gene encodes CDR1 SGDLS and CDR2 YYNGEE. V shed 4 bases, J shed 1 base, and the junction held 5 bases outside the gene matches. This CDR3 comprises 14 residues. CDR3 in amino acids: CASSITAGSYEQYF. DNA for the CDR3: TGTGCCAGCAGCATAACAGCGGGGTCCTACGAGCAGTACTTC.